The clone carrying this T cell receptor beta chain was seen a handful of times. The sample belongs to a study of blood T cells in healthy people across ages. Trimming took 2 bases from V and 3 from J, leaving 10 bases between them. CDR1 and CDR2 (germline): LGHNA, YNFKEQ. The length of the CDR3 is 14 residues. A second roughly 7 to 12 cycle PCR used barcoded and J-beta primers. TCRdb re-called the 5' RACE reads with MiXCR, one entry per CDR3 protein. The sample carries 450,000 to 700,000 distinct CDR3 sequences, approximately 30% recorded once. The sample was blood. The source is a woman aged 70-85 years in good health. The V call is TRBV4-2, the J call TRBJ1-2; D is unresolved. The CDR3 protein is CASSQSGLYYGYTF. CDR3 in DNA: TGTGCCAGCAGCCAATCAGGATTGTACTATGGCTACACCTTC.